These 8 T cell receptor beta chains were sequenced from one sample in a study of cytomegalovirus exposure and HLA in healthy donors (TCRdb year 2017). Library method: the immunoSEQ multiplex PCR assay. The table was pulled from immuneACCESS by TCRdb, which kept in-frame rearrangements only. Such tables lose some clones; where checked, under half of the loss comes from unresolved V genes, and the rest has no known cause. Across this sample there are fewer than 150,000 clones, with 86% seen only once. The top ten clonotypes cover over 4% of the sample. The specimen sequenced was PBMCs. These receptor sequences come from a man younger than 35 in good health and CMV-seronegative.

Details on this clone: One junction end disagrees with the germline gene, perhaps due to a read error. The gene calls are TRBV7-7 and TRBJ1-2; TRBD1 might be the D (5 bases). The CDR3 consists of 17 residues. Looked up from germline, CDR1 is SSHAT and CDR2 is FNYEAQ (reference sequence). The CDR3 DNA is TGTGCTAGCAGCTTAGCCCGTGGAGACAGAGTCTATGCGGGCTACACCTTC. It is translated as CASSLARGDRVYAGYTF.

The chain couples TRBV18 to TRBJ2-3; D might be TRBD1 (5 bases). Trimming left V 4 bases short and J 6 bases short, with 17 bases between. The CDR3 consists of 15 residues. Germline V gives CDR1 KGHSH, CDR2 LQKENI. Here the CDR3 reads CASSLLASGMDTQYF. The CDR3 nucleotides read TGTGCCAGCTCACTTCTCGCGTCAGGGATGGATACGCAGTATTTT.

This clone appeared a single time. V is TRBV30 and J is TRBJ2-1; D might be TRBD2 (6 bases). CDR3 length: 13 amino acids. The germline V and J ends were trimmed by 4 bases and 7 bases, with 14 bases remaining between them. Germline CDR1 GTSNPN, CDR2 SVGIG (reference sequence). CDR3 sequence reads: CAWTREPGNEQFF. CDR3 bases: TGTGCCTGGACTCGGGAGCCCGGGAATGAGCAGTTCTTC.

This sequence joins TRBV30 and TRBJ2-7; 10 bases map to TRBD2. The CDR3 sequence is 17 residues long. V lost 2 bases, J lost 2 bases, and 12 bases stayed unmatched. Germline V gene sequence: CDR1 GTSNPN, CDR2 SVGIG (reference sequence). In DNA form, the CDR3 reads TGTGCCTGGAGTACGGCCCGGACTAGCGGACACACCTACGAGCAGTACTTC. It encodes CAWSTARTSGHTYEQYF.

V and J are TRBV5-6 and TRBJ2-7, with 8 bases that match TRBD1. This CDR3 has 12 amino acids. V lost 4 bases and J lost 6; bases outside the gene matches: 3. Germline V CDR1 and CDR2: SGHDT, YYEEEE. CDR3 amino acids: CASSLRGREQYF. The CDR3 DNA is TGTGCCAGCAGCCTCAGGGGGCGCGAGCAGTACTTC.

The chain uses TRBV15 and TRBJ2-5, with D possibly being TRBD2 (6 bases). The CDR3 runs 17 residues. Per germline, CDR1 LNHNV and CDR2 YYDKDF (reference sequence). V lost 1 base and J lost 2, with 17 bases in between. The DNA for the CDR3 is TGTGCCACCAGCAGAGGGGACTTGGCAGGCCGGCAAGAGACCCAGTACTTC. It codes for CATSRGDLAGRQETQYF.

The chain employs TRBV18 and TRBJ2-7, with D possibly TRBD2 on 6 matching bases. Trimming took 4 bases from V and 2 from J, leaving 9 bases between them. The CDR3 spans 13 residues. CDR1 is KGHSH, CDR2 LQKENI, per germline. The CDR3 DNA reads TGTGCCAGCTCACTTCCGGGGGCCTACGAGCAGTACTTC. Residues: CASSLPGAYEQYF.

CDR3 bases: TGTGCCAGCAGTGGGAGACAGGGACTGACTGAAGCTTTCTTT. It specifies CASSGRQGLTEAFF. The chain carries TRBV6-1 and TRBJ1-1; TRBD1 aligns across 7 bases. CDR1 is MNHNS and CDR2 is SASEGT in the germline V gene. The J segment lost 5 bases and the V segment lost 4 bases, leaving 7 bases of the junction unmatched. The CDR3 spans 14 residues.